Below are 32 T cell receptor beta chains sequenced from a single sample in a study of T cells in Graves' hyperthyroidism and ophthalmopathy. It was RNA transcripts that yielded the amplified TCR beta CDR3 regions. With the HTBI primer set, the TCR CDR3 went through a first round of RT-PCR. TCRdb reprocessed the multiplex PCR reads via MiXCR and lists one record per CDR3 protein. The sample includes about 270,000 distinct CDR3 sequences, more than 20% seen only once; the top ten take about a third. Input material: blood. These receptors were collected from a woman in her forties with Graves' ophthalmopathy.

In its sample, this clonotype was seen many times. This chain connects TRBV28 to TRBJ1-5; TRBD1 matches 8 bases. The V and J ends lost 8 bases and 6 bases, in that order; junction bases with no gene match: 9. In germline, CDR1 is MDHEN, CDR2 SYDVKM. The CDR3 extends over 14 amino acids. The CDR3 loop reads CASSARGPGQPQHF. The CDR3 DNA follows: TGTGCCAGCTCGGCCAGGGGGCCAGGTCAGCCCCAGCATTTT.

The J gene is TRBJ2-7, the V gene TRBV12-3 or TRBV12-4; 7 nucleotides align to TRBD2. Trimming removed 2 bases from V and 3 bases from J; junction bases left unmatched: 7. The CDR3 has 15 amino acids. In nucleotides, the CDR3 is TGTGCCAGCAGTTTAAACGGCGCGGGAGACTACGAGCAGTACTTC. It is translated as CASSLNGAGDYEQYF.

The V gene is TRBV12-3 or TRBV12-4, the J gene TRBJ1-5; possibly TRBD1 for D (5 bases). The CDR3 contains 14 residues. Trimming took off 5 bases at V and 4 bases at J, with 12 bases between the two ends. CDR3 residues: CASSPPQGNQPQHF. CDR3 DNA: TGTGCCAGCAGTCCCCCGCAGGGAAATCAGCCCCAGCATTTT.

CDR3: CASSFGGTKNIQYF. The CDR3 nucleotides read TGCGCCAGCAGCTTCGGTGGAACCAAAAACATTCAGTACTTC. This chain uses TRBV5-1 with TRBJ2-4; the D is unclear. Between the trimmed V and J ends, which lost 2 bases and 2 bases, there was a span of 8 bases. This CDR3 is built from 14 residues. Germline loops: CDR1 SGHRS, CDR2 YFSETQ.

This clonotype was found many times. The V gene is TRBV5-1, the J gene TRBJ2-1; the match to TRBD2 covers 13 bases. CDR3 length: 15 residues. Trimming cost V 0 bases and J 12 bases; bases outside gene matches: 6. CDR1 SGHRS and CDR2 YFSETQ come from the germline V gene. DNA of the CDR3: TGCGCCAGCAGCTTGGAGGGACTAGCGGGATTGGGGCAGTTCTTC. This sequence encodes CASSLEGLAGLGQFF.

This clonotype was seen many times. This rearrangement joins TRBV6-1 to TRBJ2-2, with 7 positions matching TRBD2. Trimming removed 6 bases from V and 10 bases from J; junction bases left unmatched: 14. Looked up from germline, CDR1 is MNHNS and CDR2 is SASEGT. The CDR3 runs to 15 residues. The CDR3 region has the DNA TGTGCCAGCAGCCCTACCGGGGGGAGGTTTGAGGAGCTGTTTTTT. Amino acids: CASSPTGGRFEELFF.

The genes are TRBV4-2 and TRBJ1-1; D is unclear. Germline V lookup: CDR1 LGHNA, CDR2 YNFKEQ. Trimming took off 0 bases at V and 11 bases at J, with 16 bases between the two ends. The length of the CDR3 is 14 residues. The CDR3 region is CASSQDRQLTGAFF. The CDR3 DNA is TGTGCCAGCAGCCAAGATCGTCAGCTCACCGGGGCTTTCTTT.

This clonotype was counted at least ten times. The chain combines TRBV20-1 with TRBJ2-5; D possibly corresponds to TRBD1 (6 bases). In germline, CDR1 is DFQATT, CDR2 SNEGSKA (reference sequence). V lost 1 base and J lost 3, with 9 bases in between. This CDR3 spans 13 amino acids. The CDR3 here is CSARVQGEETQYF. DNA of the CDR3: TGCAGTGCTAGAGTACAGGGCGAAGAGACCCAGTACTTC.

The chain employs TRBV20-1 and TRBJ2-7; 7 bases match TRBD1. There are 15 residues in the CDR3. Trimming removed 5 bases from V and 3 bases from J; junction bases left unmatched: 13. CDR1 and CDR2 from the germline V gene are DFQATT and SNEGSKA (reference sequence). CDR3 loop: CSARTSGTDFYEQYF. The DNA of the CDR3 is TGCAGTGCTCGTACCTCCGGGACAGACTTCTACGAGCAGTACTTC.

The table lists this clonotype with many counts. The chain has TRBV18 and TRBJ2-7, with TRBD2 matching 12 bases. Germline V CDR1 and CDR2: KGHSH, LQKENI. Trimming at V came to 5 bases and at J to 4 bases, leaving 9 bases not matched to a gene. This CDR3 has 16 amino acids. The CDR3 sequence is CASSSATSGRGYEQYF. DNA of the CDR3: TGTGCCAGCTCATCCGCGACTAGCGGGAGAGGATACGAGCAGTACTTC.

For this clonotype: A read error may be the cause here, since a much bigger clone is one base away. This chain uses TRBV6-4 with TRBJ2-7; D may be TRBD1 (5 bases). The V gene's germline CDR1 is MRHNA and CDR2 SNTAGT. The germline V and J ends were trimmed by 7 bases and 0 bases, with 13 bases remaining between them. The CDR3 contains 14 residues. The DNA for the CDR3 is TGTGCCAGCATCGGTTGGGGCAGCTCCTACGAGCAGTACTTC. Translating it yields CASIGWGSSYEQYF.

This clonotype was counted ten times or more. J is TRBJ2-4 and V is TRBV20-1, with 7 bases identical to TRBD2. The CDR3 is 16 residues long. Germline V gene lookup returns CDR1 DFQATT and CDR2 SNEGSKA (reference sequence). V dropped 2 bases and J dropped 0; count of bases not matched to a gene: 7. CDR3 in amino acids: CSARKSSGEAKNIQYF. CDR3 coding DNA: TGCAGTGCTAGAAAATCTAGCGGAGAAGCCAAAAACATTCAGTACTTC.

This clonotype appeared many times. In nucleotides, the CDR3 is TGTGCCAGCAGTGAAGGACTAGCGACGTACTACGAGCAGTACTTC. Protein: CASSEGLATYYEQYF. The chain joins TRBV2 to TRBJ2-7, with 8 bases aligning to TRBD2. From germline, CDR1 is SNHLY and CDR2 FYNNEI. V lost 1 base, J lost 3 bases, and 5 bases stayed unmatched. The CDR3 loop spans 15 amino acids.

This clonotype occurred many times. As DNA, the CDR3 is TGTGCCAGCAGCTTGGTAACAGGGTCTTCCTACGAGCAGTACTTC. Amino acid sequence: CASSLVTGSSYEQYF. The V and J genes are TRBV5-8 and TRBJ2-7; D may be TRBD1 (6 bases). This CDR3 has 15 residues. V lost 0 bases and J lost 1, with 11 bases in between. The germline CDR1 and CDR2 sequences are SGHTS and YDEGEE.

V is TRBV10-3 and J is TRBJ2-7; 7 nucleotides match TRBD2. V shed 10 bases and J 4 bases; nucleotides not matched to a gene: 10. CDR3 size: 13 residues. The germline V gene encodes CDR1 ENHRY and CDR2 SYGVKD. The chain's CDR3 is CATAAGEKYEQYF. The DNA of the CDR3 is TGTGCCACGGCGGCGGGAGAGAAGTACGAGCAGTACTTC.

This rearrangement joins TRBV6-2 or TRBV6-3 to TRBJ2-2; the D gene could be TRBD1 or TRBD2 (6 bases each). CDR1 and CDR2 (germline): MNHEY, SVGEGT. This CDR3 is built from 15 residues. Trimming took off 2 bases at V and 6 bases at J, with 13 bases between the two ends. CDR3 bases: TGTGCCAGCAGTTACCCAGGGGACTTCGCCGGGGAGCTGTTTTTT. It yields the protein CASSYPGDFAGELFF.

This clonotype was observed many times. This chain links TRBV4-1 with TRBJ1-1, with 7 bases that match TRBD1. The CDR3 has 15 residues. Losses at the gene ends were 3 bases for V and 4 bases for J; bases not matched to a gene: 8. CDR1 is MGHRA and CDR2 is YSYEKL in the germline V gene. CDR3 nucleotide sequence: TGCGCCAGCAGCCAGGAGACAGGGATGATCACTGAAGCTTTCTTT. Residues: CASSQETGMITEAFF.

This sequence joins TRBV6-5 and TRBJ1-1; 7 bases are shared with TRBD1. Trimming removed 4 bases from V and 0 bases from J; junction bases left unmatched: 8. Germline-derived CDR1 and CDR2 are MNHEY and SVGAGI. This CDR3 comprises 16 residues. The CDR3 region is CASSSKGQIMNTEAFF. DNA for the CDR3: TGTGCCAGCAGTTCAAAGGGACAGATAATGAACACTGAAGCTTTCTTT.

This clonotype came up many times. The chain joins TRBV28 to TRBJ2-5, with D perhaps TRBD1 or TRBD2 (5 bases each). Germline CDR1 and CDR2: MDHEN and SYDVKM. The V end was cut by 5 bases, the J end by 5 bases, with 12 bases between. The CDR3 contains 13 residues. The CDR3 DNA sequence: TGTGCCAGCAGTCCGGGGCGTCGGGAGACCCAGTACTTC. Its protein product is CASSPGRRETQYF.

Of note for this clonotype: One base away lies a much larger clone, so this may be a sequencing read error. This CDR3 is missing its conserved last phenylalanine or tryptophan, likely due to a read error. The chain recombines TRBV10-3 with TRBJ1-5, with 8 bases lining up with TRBD1. The junction had 8 bases not matched to a gene; V was cut back by 6 bases and J by 4 bases. The CDR3 is made up of 15 amino acids. Germline lookup yields CDR1 ENHRY and CDR2 SYGVKD. This CDR3 is CAISPNRGGNQPQHL. The CDR3 region has the DNA TGTGCCATCAGCCCCAACAGGGGGGGTAATCAGCCCCAGCATCTT.

This clonotype was recorded at least ten times. This chain joins TRBV12-3 or TRBV12-4 and TRBJ2-5, with 9 bases aligning to TRBD2. J was trimmed by 5 bases and V by 4 bases; bases with no gene match: 11. This CDR3 spans 16 amino acids. The CDR3 here is CASSYTFSGSGETQYF. CDR3 DNA: TGTGCCAGCAGTTATACCTTTAGCGGGAGTGGTGAGACCCAGTACTTC.

This clonotype was counted at least ten times. The chain is built from TRBV28 and TRBJ1-2; 7 positions match TRBD1. Trimming cost V 2 bases and J 4 bases; bases outside gene matches: 1. The germline CDR1 and CDR2 sequences are MDHEN and SYDVKM. This CDR3 is 13 amino acids long. CDR3 in amino acids: CASSLTGAYGYTF. CDR3 nucleotides: TGTGCCAGCAGTTTAACAGGGGCCTATGGCTACACCTTC.

V usage is TRBV28 and J usage is TRBJ2-5; 8 nucleotides line up with TRBD2. J gave up 3 bases and V 3 bases, and 6 bases lay outside the gene matches. The length of the CDR3 is 15 residues. The germline V gene has CDR1 MDHEN and CDR2 SYDVKM. The CDR3 here is CASSFRGGWEETQYF. CDR3 nucleotides: TGTGCCAGCAGTTTCCGGGGGGGGTGGGAAGAGACCCAGTACTTC.

This clonotype was observed at least ten times. The CDR3 DNA reads TGTGCCAGCAGCTCCAGCGGGACCTTTGTCTTGGAGCAGTACTTC. This translates into CASSSSGTFVLEQYF. The chain combines TRBV28 with TRBJ2-7, with 7 positions matching TRBD2. There are 15 residues in the CDR3. Unmatched junction bases numbered 15, after V lost 6 bases and J lost 7 bases. CDR1 MDHEN and CDR2 SYDVKM come from the germline V gene.

This clonotype was seen a handful of times. V and J are TRBV20-1 and TRBJ2-5, with TRBD2 identical over 8 bases. In germline, CDR1 is DFQATT, CDR2 SNEGSKA (reference sequence). The CDR3 runs 16 residues. V was pared by 6 bases and J by 1 base, with 13 bases of the junction left unmatched. CDR3 loop: CSATGTRRGLQETQYF. The CDR3, as DNA: TGCAGTGCCACCGGGACTAGAAGGGGCCTCCAAGAGACCCAGTACTTC.

The chain recombines TRBV19 with TRBJ2-5; D is possibly TRBD2 (5 bases). Trimming took 3 bases from V and 5 from J, leaving 16 bases between them. Germline V gene lookup returns CDR1 LNHDA and CDR2 SQIVND (reference sequence). This CDR3 has 15 residues. The CDR3 sequence is CASSISGLARETQYF. The CDR3 region has the DNA TGTGCCAGTAGTATTTCCGGACTGGCCCGCGAGACCCAGTACTTC.

This clonotype came up many times. One end of the junction does not line up with germline, which may come from a read error. This chain connects TRBV6-1 to TRBJ1-2; 8 bases are a match to TRBD1. This CDR3 comprises 14 residues. From germline, CDR1 is MNHNS and CDR2 SASEGT. This chain's CDR3 is CASREGGTGSGYTF. CDR3 DNA: TGTGCCAGCAGGGAAGGTGGGACAGGATCTGGCTACACCTTC.

This clonotype was seen ten or more times. The chain carries TRBV20-1 and TRBJ2-2; perhaps TRBD2 as D (5 bases). CDR1 DFQATT and CDR2 SNEGSKA come from the germline V gene (reference sequence). The V gene lost 7 bases and the J gene lost 5 bases, with 20 bases spanning the gap. This CDR3 comprises 15 residues. DNA of the CDR3: TGCAGTGTTCCAAAGCCGGGGAGACGGACCGGGGAGCTGTTTTTT. Protein: CSVPKPGRRTGELFF.

Many counts were recorded for this clonotype. This CDR3 is CASTLNRYRNEQYF. Written as DNA, the CDR3 is TGTGCCAGCACCCTAAACAGGTATCGTAACGAGCAGTACTTC. This chain joins TRBV28 and TRBJ2-7; D possibly corresponds to TRBD1 (5 bases). V lost 7 bases and J lost 5, with 18 bases in between. CDR1 and CDR2 from the germline V gene are MDHEN and SYDVKM. There are 14 residues in the CDR3.

The chain combines TRBV24-1 with TRBJ1-1; D not resolved. The V end was cut by 6 bases, the J end by 10 bases, with 17 bases between. The germline gives CDR1 KGHDR, CDR2 SFDVKD. The CDR3 contains 13 residues. The CDR3: CATSTRRSSTAFF. CDR3 bases: TGTGCCACCAGTACAAGACGGTCCTCTACAGCTTTCTTT.

This clonotype was detected ten times or more. V and J are TRBV11-2 and TRBJ2-5; 13 bases are a match to TRBD2. The CDR3 is made up of 15 amino acids. Trimming removed 4 bases from V and 9 bases from J; junction bases left unmatched: 8. The germline V gene has CDR1 SGHAT and CDR2 FQNNGV. CDR3 sequence (DNA): TGTGCCAGCAGCTCCGGGACTAGCGGGGCGGGGTCCCAGTACTTC. This translates into CASSSGTSGAGSQYF.

This clonotype was detected many times. V gene TRBV28 combines with J gene TRBJ1-6, with 7 bases fitting TRBD1. From germline, CDR1 is MDHEN and CDR2 SYDVKM. With 5 bases clipped from V and 9 bases from J, the junction kept 13 bases outside the gene matches. This CDR3 contains 16 residues. CDR3 coding DNA: TGTGCCAGCAGTCCCGCCGGACAGGTCTATCGTTCACCCCTCCACTTT. As protein: CASSPAGQVYRSPLHF. Supplemented by reference TRBV28 and TRBJ1-6, the full variable domain reads DVKVTQSSRYLVKRTGEKVFLECVQDMDHENMFWYRQDPGLGLRLIYFSYDVKMKEKGDIPEGYSVSREKKERFSLILESASTNQTSMYLCASSPAGQVYRSPLHFGNGTRLTVT.